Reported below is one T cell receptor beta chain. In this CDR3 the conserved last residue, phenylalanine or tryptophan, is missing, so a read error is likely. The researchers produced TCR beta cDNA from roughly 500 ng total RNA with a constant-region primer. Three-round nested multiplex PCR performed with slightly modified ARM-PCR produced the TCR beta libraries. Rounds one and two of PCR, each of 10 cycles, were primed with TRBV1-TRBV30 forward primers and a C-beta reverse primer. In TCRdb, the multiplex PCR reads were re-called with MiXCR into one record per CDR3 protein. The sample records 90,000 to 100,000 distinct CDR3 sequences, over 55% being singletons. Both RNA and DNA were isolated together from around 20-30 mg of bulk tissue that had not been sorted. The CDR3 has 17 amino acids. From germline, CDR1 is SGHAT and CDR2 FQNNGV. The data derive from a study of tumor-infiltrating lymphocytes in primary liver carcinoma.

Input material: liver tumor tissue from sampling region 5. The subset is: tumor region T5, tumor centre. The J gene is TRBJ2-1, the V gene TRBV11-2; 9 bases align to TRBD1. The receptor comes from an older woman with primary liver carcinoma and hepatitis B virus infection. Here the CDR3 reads CARSLTHGQGYRAEQFS. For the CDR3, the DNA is TGTGCCAGAAGCTTAACTCACGGACAGGGGTACAGGGCTGAGCAGTTCTCC.